A selection of T cell receptor beta chains follows, all from one sample in a study of blood T cell repertoires in COVID-19. Method: immunoSEQ multiplex PCR; TCRdb's copy keeps in-frame clones and lacks some. The profile shows 150,000 to 200,000 clones, 87% of them singletons. Sequences were obtained from peripheral blood. Receptors originate from a human donor in a cohort sampled during active COVID-19. Both conserved end residues are part of each CDR3.

v_call	cdr3_length	j_call	cdr3_aa
TRBV7-3	12	TRBJ2-1	CASSRLAGEQFF
TRBV6-5	15	TRBJ2-7	CASSPSRSSGYEQYF
TRBV5-1	14	TRBJ2-1	CASSLLWGDNEQFF
TRBV13	15	TRBJ2-7	CASSIRLQGSYEQYF
TRBV6-5	14	TRBJ1-1	CATLREEADTEAFF
TRBV6-4	14	TRBJ2-3	CASSLGGPTDTQYF
TRBV28	14	TRBJ1-6	CASSFPRGNSPLHF
TRBV29-1	14	TRBJ2-7	CSVEGGRSSYEQYF
TRBV11-1	14	TRBJ1-6	CASSIPGYNSPLHF
TRBV19	15	TRBJ1-4	CASSGGRTGSEKLFF
TRBV7-3	15	TRBJ2-5	CASSLGPGGSQTQYF
TRBV7-9	19	TRBJ2-5	CASSPSSLGLAGPQETQYF
TRBV24-1	16	TRBJ2-3	CATSVPGQGAPDTQYF
TRBV5-1	15	TRBJ2-7	CASSLRLQGGYEQYF
TRBV9	15	TRBJ2-5	CASSVAAGRGETQYF
TRBV5-1	16	TRBJ2-3	CASSRRLAGEADTQYF
TRBV7-2	16	TRBJ1-4	CASSPGIGRTNEKLFF
TRBV30	19	TRBJ2-7	CAWSWAGDLLLNLAYEQYF